The TCR beta chain under discussion was sequenced for a study of cytomegalovirus exposure and HLA in healthy donors (dated 2017 in TCRdb). Context from the whole study: According to an earlier analysis of around 600 of the donors, roughly 180 million T cells yielded 100 million or so unique TCR beta sequences and 276 Gb of sequence data. An early release covering 500 to 750 HLA-typed donors comprised about 310 gigabases of sequencing data and some 79 million unique TCR sequences. Of the 350 to 450 genotyped donors, approximately 83% fell in the genetic ancestry cluster associated with self-reported Caucasian donors. The aim of the study was to test whether cataloging public T cell receptors could identify signatures of past pathogen exposure. Using immunosequencing, the study profiled T cell repertoires from roughly 650 subjects and related those repertoires to cytomegalovirus serostatus. In addition to the first cohort of approximately 650 subjects, a separate validation cohort of some 120 different subjects was used. High-throughput TCR immunosequencing, statistical association of individual TCRs with disease status, and machine learning were combined to predict cytomegalovirus infection status. In a later analysis, previously published TCR beta repertoires from roughly 710 donors were re-analyzed and high-resolution HLA genotyping was added so that TCR occurrence patterns could be studied. Rather than using new phenotypic data, the later analysis identified candidate immune exposures from TCR beta sequences and from how often those sequences occurred across donors. An earlier analysis of 587 of the donors applied high-throughput TCR beta sequencing to assess whether each TCR beta V gene segment acted as functional or pseudogenic. Donor age, sex, ethnicity and CMV serostatus were compiled alongside the repertoire data. Genome-wide SNP genotypes for about 65% of the roughly 700 donors were used in a later genetic analysis, which treated that subset as a discovery cohort. Every discovery cohort repertoire had been produced on one sequencing platform. Both class I and class II loci were covered by HLA typing, at four-digit resolution. The number of donors typed differed by locus, with 629-630 for A, B, C, DRB1 and DQB1, 522 for DQA1, 600 to 610 for DPA1, and approximately 470 for DPB1. Because of strong linkage in the cohort, five DR-DQ haplotypes were treated as single units for association and clustering. Among 300 to 450 genotyped donors of the cohort, an average of approximately 240,000 unique TCR beta nucleotide sequences were sequenced per donor, roughly a sixth of them non-productive. Summary of the overall study and its limitations: At a false discovery rate of 0.05, a later analysis linked around 15,000 TCR beta sequences to specific HLA alleles. Linkage disequilibrium might explain the correlated functional status among segregating V segments, but an unknown experimental factor could not be excluded. In a later genetic analysis, fewer N-insertions in productive TCRs were reported among donors in an Asian-associated ancestry cluster than the approximately 630-donor mean. A further reported finding was that TCR beta sequences accurately predicted the HLA-A and HLA-B alleles for most subjects in the first cohort. In a later analysis, HLA-associated TCR beta chains showed more clonal expansion and lower generation probabilities than non-associated chains that were equally common. The authors suggested that the approach could potentially be extended to other disease states and immunological phenotypes. V-gene and J-gene trimming of TCR beta chains was associated with a missense DCLRE1C variant in a later genetic analysis, and the association was replicated in an independent cohort. The only immune exposure information available for the cohort was CMV serostatus. Roughly 17 rarely observed V segments, including chromosome 9 orphons, were excluded from the earlier analysis of approximately 600 of the donors because counts were too low. An earlier analysis of roughly 570 of the donors showed that most TCR beta V segments appeared in productive rearrangements either about 87% or about 30% of the time, which broadly matched IMGT annotations. Roughly uniform sequencing depth across donors was assumed in presence/absence analyses, although this assumption may not hold. A few of the identified cytomegalovirus-associated TCR beta chains were confirmed in vitro to be specific for cytomegalovirus antigens. The classifier was reported to diagnose cytomegalovirus status with high specificity and sensitivity in both the original and validation cohorts. In this cohort, only TCR beta chains were sequenced, and detectable features were limited by the absence of alpha or paired-chain data. When HLA alleles, especially DR and DQ, strongly co-occurred, TCR associations were difficult to assign to individual alleles. In a later analysis, TCR association rates were found to vary across HLA loci, with the most associated TCRs seen for DRB1 alleles and the fewest for HLA-C alleles. The sequencing pipeline was judged likely to have produced a cluster of highly shared sequence variants as a technical artifact. HLA typing was unavailable for some donors at each locus, so association tests used only the typed subset. Some IMGT-functional V segments, including TRBV6-2 and TRBV6-3, could not be distinguished by the 87-base-pair reads and were therefore excluded. Across donors, most TCR sequences were observed very rarely, whereas some public TCRs were present in many individuals. In a later analysis, most CMV-associated TCR beta chains were found to appear HLA-restricted, with HLA associations seemingly driven largely by CMV exposure. A later analysis reported that several top co-occurrence clusters appeared linked to parvovirus B19, influenza, CMV and Epstein-Barr virus. A total of about 150 TCR beta chains were listed by the study as associated with cytomegalovirus.

In total, approximately 700 healthy bone marrow donors made up the cohort. At the time of sampling, every cohort member was nominally healthy, though immune exposures that went unrecorded were likely present. The donor tested CMV seronegative and was one of the 352 seronegative cohort members. Every donor gave a peripheral blood sample, and the peripheral blood mononuclear cells from that sample were used for TCR beta sequencing. Genomic DNA extraction from the blood cell samples was performed with the Qiagen DNeasy Blood Extraction Kit. Library construction relied on the immunoSEQ multiplex PCR assay. For the multiplex PCR, a mixture combining 60 forward primers for TCR Vbeta segments and 13 reverse primers for TCR Jbeta segments was used. A multiplex PCR assay on genomic DNA amplified the CDR3 region of rearranged TCR beta genes. The amplified TCR beta libraries were sequenced on the Illumina HiSeq System as 87-base-pair reads. On the study's bioinformatics: A later analysis counted about 76 million unique TCR beta chains across the 666 repertoires, and around 9.9 million of these chains were shared by at least two donors. Raw reads were error-corrected and collapsed into unique sequences with a nearest-neighbor algorithm that merged closely related sequences to remove PCR and sequencing errors. Alignment of CDR3 sequences to IMGT reference sequences was used to assign V, D and J gene segments. For a sequence to be retained, a match of at least six nucleotides to both a V gene segment and a J gene segment was required. A rearrangement was called productive if the CDR3 had no stop codons and remained in frame with V and J, and every other rearrangement was called non-productive. Following IMGT convention, CDR3 was defined as the stretch from the second conserved V-encoded cysteine to the conserved J-encoded phenylalanine. In an earlier analysis of roughly 610 of the donors, sequences lacking an unambiguous match to a single V gene segment were excluded. An earlier analysis of 450 to 650 of the donors called V segments functional above 56.7% productive rearrangements and segregating when the between-donor standard deviation exceeded 5%. A statistical classification framework was built for diagnosing cytomegalovirus status from the catalog of TCR beta chain sequences. V and J gene assignment, in a later analysis, came from comparing TCR nucleotide sequences with IMGT/GENE-DB human TR gene sequences. Using the TCRdist pipeline, a later analysis assigned CDR3 sequences along with most-parsimonious VDJ recombination scenarios. A later analysis defined each TCR beta chain by its CDR3 amino acid sequence plus V-gene family, and excluded reads lacking a unique V-gene family. To address suspected cross-contamination and a sequencing artifact, a later analysis removed a few hundred highly shared, low-generation-probability nucleotide sequences. A later analysis calculated a clonal expansion index for each public chain from normalized within-repertoire ranks of inferred template counts. In a later analysis, generation probabilities were computed using a VDJ recombination model fitted to out-of-frame rearrangements, and the results were checked against IGoR. In a later analysis, TCR-TCR, TCR-HLA and TCR-CMV co-occurrence was scored with hypergeometric tests, and a repertoire-size bias correction was applied to TCR pairs. To estimate false discovery rates, a later analysis permuted the HLA or CMV assignments 20 times. In a later analysis, co-occurring TCRs were grouped using DBSCAN, and TCRdist sequence similarity was added for clustering within HLA-allele-positive subsets. Co-occurrence clustering excluded repertoires with fewer than 30,000 or more than 120,000 public chains, plus five with anomalous nucleotide sharing. TCRdb provides this immuneACCESS table in a form limited to in-frame rearrangements. Some clones are lacking; in checked studies, under half of them reflect an unresolved V gene, and why the rest are absent is not known. That table supplies the V and J calls and clone size; D and trimming were determined from the DNA. For this sample the table gives about 120,000 clones, of which roughly 76% were detected only once. The top ten hold over 2% of the sample.

This clone was counted a few times. What this receptor recognizes is not known. The record has no base qualities; no much larger clone is one base away. The germline V gene gives CDR1 as SGHRS and CDR2 as YFSETQ. Its CDR3 holds 16 amino acids, cysteine through phenylalanine. The kept DNA is CDR3 alone, 48 bases in frame from the first base. V is cut by 4 bases and J by 7 bases, and the space between the germline ends is 20 bases. The specimen sequenced was PBMCs. The receptor's source is a man aged 25-45 years in good health and CMV-seronegative. Rearrangement joined TRBV5-1 to TRBJ2-2; confidence is insufficient to name the D gene. This receptor carries the CDR3 CASSLYLGEGRGELFF. Here is the DNA: TGCGCCAGCAGCCTTTATCTAGGAGAAGGTCGCGGGGAGCTGTTTTTT. When the CDR3 is completed using the reference TRBV5-1 and TRBJ2-2 genes on either side, the full variable domain is KAGVTQTPRYLIKTRGQQVTLSCSPISGHRSVSWYQQTPGQGLQFLFEYFSETQRNKGNFPGRFSGRQFSNSRSEMNVSTLELGDSALYLCASSLYLGEGRGELFFGEGSRLTVL.